The present T cell receptor beta chain was sequenced within a study of blood T cell repertoires in COVID-19. This table comes from immunoSEQ multiplex PCR, and its TCRdb copy is limited to in-frame clones, with some not included. Among under 200,000 clones listed, roughly 80% were seen once. Sequencing was performed on peripheral blood. The source of this sequence is a man aged 55-75 years with COVID-19, enrolled during active disease.

The CDR3 DNA reads as TGTGCCAGCAGGTCCGGGACAGGGGGCTCTCAGCCCCAGCATTTT. This gives the protein CASRSGTGGSQPQHF. J is TRBJ1-5 and V is TRBV28; TRBD1 matches at 12 bases. Germline V gene data show CDR1 as MDHEN and CDR2 as SYDVKM. CDR3 length: 15 amino acids. J was trimmed by 6 bases and V by 6 bases; bases with no gene match: 6.